The sequence of this TCR beta chain was determined in a study of blood T cell repertoires in COVID-19. CDR1 MGHRA and CDR2 YSYEKL come from the germline V gene. After removal of 5 bases from V and 4 bases from J, the junction contained 8 bases not matched to a gene. The CDR3 runs 16 residues. The assay was immunoSEQ multiplex PCR, and TCRdb's table has in-frame clones only and misses some. The sample holds approximately 330,000 clones, approximately 88% seen once. Specimen: peripheral blood. The chain couples TRBV4-1 to TRBJ1-5; 10 nucleotides align to TRBD1. This receptor was identified in a man younger than 45 with COVID-19, enrolled during active disease. The chain's CDR3 is CASSTTPGQGNQPQHF. The CDR3 coding sequence is TGCGCCAGCAGCACTACCCCGGGACAGGGGAATCAGCCCCAGCATTTT.